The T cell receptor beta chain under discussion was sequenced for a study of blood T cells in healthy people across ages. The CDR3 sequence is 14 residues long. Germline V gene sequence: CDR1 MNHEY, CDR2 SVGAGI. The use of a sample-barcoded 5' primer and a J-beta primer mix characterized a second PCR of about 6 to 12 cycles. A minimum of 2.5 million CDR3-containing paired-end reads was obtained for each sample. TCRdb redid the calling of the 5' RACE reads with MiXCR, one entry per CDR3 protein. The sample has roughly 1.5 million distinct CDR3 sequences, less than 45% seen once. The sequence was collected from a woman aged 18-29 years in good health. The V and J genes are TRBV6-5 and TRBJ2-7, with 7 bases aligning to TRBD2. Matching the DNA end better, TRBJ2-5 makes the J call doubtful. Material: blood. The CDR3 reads CASSKRDEGETQYF. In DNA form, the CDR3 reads TGTGCCAGCAGTAAGCGGGACGAAGGAGAGACCCAGTACTTC.